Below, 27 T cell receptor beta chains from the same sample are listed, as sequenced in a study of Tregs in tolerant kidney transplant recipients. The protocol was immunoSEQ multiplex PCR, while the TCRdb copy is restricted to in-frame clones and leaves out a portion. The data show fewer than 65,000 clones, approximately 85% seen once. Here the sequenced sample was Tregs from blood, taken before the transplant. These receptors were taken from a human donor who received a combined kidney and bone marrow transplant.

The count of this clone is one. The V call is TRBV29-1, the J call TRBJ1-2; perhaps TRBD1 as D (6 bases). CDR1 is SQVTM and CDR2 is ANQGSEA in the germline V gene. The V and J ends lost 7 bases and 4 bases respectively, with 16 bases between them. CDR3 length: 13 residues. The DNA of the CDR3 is TGCAGCGCTGAGGCGGCCAGGGGCTATGGCTACACCTTC. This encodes CSAEAARGYGYTF. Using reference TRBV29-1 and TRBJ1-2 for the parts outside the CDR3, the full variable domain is SAVISQKPSRDICQRGTSLTIQCQVDSQVTMMFWYRQQPGQSLTLIATANQGSEATYESGFVIDKFPISRPNLTFSTLTVSNMSPEDSSIYLCSAEAARGYGYTFGSGTRLTVV.

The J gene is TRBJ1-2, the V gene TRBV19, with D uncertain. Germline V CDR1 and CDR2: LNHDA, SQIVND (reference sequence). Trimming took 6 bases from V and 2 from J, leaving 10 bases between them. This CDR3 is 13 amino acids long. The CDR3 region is CASSLGVNYGYTF. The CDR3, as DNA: TGTGCCAGTAGCCTCGGGGTAAACTATGGCTACACCTTC.

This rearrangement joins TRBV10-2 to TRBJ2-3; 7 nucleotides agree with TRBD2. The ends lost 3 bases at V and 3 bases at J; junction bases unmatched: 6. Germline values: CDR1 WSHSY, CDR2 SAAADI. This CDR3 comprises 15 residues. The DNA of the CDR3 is TGCGCCAGCAGTGACCTCGGGAGGTTGACAGATACGCAGTATTTT. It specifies CASSDLGRLTDTQYF.

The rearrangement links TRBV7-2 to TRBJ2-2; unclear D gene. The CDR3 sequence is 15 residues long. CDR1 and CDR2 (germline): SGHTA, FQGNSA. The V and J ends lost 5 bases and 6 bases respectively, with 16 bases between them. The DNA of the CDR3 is TGTGCCAGCAGCCCCGGGCTTGTCGGCGCCGGGGAGCTGTTTTTT. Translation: CASSPGLVGAGELFF.

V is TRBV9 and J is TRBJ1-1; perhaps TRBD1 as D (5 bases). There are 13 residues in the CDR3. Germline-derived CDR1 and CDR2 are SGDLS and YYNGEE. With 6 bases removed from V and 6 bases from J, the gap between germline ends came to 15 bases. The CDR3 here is CASNQRGEAEAFF. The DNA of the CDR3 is TGTGCCAGCAACCAACGGGGGGAAGCTGAAGCTTTCTTT.

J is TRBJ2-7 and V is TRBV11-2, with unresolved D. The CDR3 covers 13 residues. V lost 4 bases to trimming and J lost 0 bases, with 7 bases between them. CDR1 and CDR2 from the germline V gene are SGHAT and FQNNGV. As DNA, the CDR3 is TGTGCCAGCAGCTCCGTCTCCTCCTACGAGCAGTACTTC. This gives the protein CASSSVSSYEQYF.

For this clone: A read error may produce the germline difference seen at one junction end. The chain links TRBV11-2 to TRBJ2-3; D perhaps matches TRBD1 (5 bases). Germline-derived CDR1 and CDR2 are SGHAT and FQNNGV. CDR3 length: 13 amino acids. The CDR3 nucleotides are TGTACCAGCAGCGCACAGGTCACAGATACGCAGTATTTT. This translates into CTSSAQVTDTQYF.

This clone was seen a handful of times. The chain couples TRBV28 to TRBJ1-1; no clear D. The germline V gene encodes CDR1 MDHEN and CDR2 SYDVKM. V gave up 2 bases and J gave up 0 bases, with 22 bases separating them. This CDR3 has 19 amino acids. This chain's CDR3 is CASSLSIVGLLGMNTEAFF. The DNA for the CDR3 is TGTGCCAGCAGTTTAAGTATTGTGGGCCTTCTGGGAATGAACACTGAAGCTTTCTTT.

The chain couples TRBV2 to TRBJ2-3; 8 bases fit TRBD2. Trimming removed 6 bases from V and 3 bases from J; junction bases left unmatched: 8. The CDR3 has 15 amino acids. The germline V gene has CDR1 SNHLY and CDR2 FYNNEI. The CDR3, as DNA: TGTGCCAGCAGCCGGGGGGGGGCCGGGACAGATACGCAGTATTTT. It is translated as CASSRGGAGTDTQYF.

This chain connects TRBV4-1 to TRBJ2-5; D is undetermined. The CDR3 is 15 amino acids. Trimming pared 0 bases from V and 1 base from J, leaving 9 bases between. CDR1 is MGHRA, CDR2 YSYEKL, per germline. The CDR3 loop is CASSQDRVSQETQYF. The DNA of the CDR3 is TGCGCCAGCAGCCAAGATAGGGTCAGCCAAGAGACCCAGTACTTC.

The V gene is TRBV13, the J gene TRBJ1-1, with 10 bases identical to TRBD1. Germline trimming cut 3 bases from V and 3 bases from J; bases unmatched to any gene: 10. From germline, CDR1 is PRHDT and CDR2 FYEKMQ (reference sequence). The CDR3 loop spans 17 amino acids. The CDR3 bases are TGTGCCAGCAGCTTCCGGACAGGGGGGTACACCGACACTGAAGCTTTCTTT. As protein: CASSFRTGGYTDTEAFF.

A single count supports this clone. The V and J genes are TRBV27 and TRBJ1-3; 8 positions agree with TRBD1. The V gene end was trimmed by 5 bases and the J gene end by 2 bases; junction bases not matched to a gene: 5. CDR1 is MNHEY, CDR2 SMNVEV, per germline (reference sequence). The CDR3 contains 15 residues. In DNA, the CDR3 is TGTGCCAGCAGTCTCCGGACAGGGCCTGGAAACACCATATATTTT. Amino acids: CASSLRTGPGNTIYF.

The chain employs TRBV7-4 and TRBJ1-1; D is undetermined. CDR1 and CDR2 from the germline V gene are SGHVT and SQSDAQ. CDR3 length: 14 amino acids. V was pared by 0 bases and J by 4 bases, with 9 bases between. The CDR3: CASSLARTGTEAFF. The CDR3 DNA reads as TGTGCCAGCAGCTTAGCTAGGACGGGCACTGAAGCTTTCTTT.

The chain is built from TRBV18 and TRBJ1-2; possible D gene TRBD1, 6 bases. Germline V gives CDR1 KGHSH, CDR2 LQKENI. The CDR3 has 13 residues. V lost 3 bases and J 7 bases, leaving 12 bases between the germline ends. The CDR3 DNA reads TGTGCCAGCTCACCGGGGGCCCTAGTTGGCTACACCTTC. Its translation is CASSPGALVGYTF.

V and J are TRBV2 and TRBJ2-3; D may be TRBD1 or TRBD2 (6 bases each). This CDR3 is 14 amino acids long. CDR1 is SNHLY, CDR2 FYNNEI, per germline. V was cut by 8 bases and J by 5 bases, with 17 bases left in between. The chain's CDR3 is CASFGGPFGDTQYF. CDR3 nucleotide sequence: TGTGCCAGCTTCGGGGGCCCCTTTGGAGATACGCAGTATTTT.

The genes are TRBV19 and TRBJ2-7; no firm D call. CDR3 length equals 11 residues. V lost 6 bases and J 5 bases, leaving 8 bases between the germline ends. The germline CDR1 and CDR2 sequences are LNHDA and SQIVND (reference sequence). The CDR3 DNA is TGTGCCAGTAGATCGAGTAACGAGCAGTACTTC. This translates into CASRSSNEQYF.

CDR3 sequence: CAISERASGSYEQYF. In nucleotides, the CDR3 is TGTGCCATCAGTGAGAGGGCTAGCGGGAGCTACGAGCAGTACTTC. V is TRBV10-3 and J is TRBJ2-7, with 10 bases fitting TRBD2. Trimming took 2 bases from V and 3 from J; bases not matched to a gene: 4. Germline V CDR1 and CDR2: ENHRY, SYGVKD. CDR3 size: 15 residues.

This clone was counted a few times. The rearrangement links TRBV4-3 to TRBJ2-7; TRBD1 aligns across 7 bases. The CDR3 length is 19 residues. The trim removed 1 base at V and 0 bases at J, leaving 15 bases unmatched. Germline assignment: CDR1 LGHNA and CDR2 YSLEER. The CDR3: CASSQGARWTGISSYEQYF. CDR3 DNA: TGCGCCAGCAGCCAAGGTGCTCGGTGGACAGGCATCAGCTCCTACGAGCAGTACTTC.

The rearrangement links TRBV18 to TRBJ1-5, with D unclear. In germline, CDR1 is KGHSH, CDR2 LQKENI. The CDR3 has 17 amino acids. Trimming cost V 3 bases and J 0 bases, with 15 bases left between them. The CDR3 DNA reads TGTGCCAGCTCACCTGGGCAAGGCCCTTATAGCAATCAGCCCCAGCATTTT. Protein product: CASSPGQGPYSNQPQHF.

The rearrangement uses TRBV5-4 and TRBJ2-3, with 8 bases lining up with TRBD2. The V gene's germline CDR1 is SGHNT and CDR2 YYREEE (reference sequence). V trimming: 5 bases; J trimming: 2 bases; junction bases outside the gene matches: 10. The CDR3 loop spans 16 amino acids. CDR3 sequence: CASRRGVAEPTDTQYF. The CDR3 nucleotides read TGTGCCAGCAGGCGGGGGGTAGCGGAACCCACAGATACGCAGTATTTT.

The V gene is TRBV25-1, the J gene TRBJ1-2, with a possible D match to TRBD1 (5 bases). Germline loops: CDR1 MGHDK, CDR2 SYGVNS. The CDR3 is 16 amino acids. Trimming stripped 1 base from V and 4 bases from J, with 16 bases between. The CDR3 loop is CASSEFEAGSGYGYTF. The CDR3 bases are TGTGCCAGCAGTGAATTTGAGGCAGGGAGCGGCTATGGCTACACCTTC.

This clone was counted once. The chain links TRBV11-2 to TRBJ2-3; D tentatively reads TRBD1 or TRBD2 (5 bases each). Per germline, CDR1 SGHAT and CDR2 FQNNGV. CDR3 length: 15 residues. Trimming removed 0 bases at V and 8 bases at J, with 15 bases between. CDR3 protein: CASSLEGDLLGTQYF. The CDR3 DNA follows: TGTGCCAGCAGCTTAGAGGGGGATCTGTTGGGTACGCAGTATTTT.

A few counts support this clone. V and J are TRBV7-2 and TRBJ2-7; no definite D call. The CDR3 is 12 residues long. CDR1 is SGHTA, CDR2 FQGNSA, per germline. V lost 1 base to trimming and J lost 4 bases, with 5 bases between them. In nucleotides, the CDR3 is TGTGCCAGCAGCTTAGACGTGTACGAGCAGTACTTC. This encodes CASSLDVYEQYF.

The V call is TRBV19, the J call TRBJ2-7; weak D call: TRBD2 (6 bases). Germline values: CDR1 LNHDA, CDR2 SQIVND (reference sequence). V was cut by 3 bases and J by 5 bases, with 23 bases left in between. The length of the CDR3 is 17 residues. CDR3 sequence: CASSMPAGPTSVDEQYF. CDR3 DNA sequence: TGTGCCAGTAGTATGCCTGCGGGGCCCACCTCCGTGGACGAGCAGTACTTC.

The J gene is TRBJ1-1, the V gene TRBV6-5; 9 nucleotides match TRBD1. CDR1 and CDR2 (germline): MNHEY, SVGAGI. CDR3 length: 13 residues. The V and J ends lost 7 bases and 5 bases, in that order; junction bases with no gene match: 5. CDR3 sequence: CASKGQGGTEAFF. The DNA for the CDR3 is TGTGCCAGCAAGGGACAGGGAGGAACTGAAGCTTTCTTT.

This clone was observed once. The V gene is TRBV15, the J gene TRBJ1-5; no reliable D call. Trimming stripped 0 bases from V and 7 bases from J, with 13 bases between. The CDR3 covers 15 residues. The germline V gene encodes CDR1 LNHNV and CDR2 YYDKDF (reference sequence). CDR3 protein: CATSRDAEGGQPQHF. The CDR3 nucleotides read TGTGCCACCAGCAGAGATGCGGAGGGCGGGCAGCCCCAGCATTTT.

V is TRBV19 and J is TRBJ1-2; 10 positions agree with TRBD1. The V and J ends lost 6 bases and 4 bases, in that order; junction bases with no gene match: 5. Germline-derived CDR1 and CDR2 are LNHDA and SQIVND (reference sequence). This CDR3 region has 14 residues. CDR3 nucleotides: TGTGCCAGTAGGATGACAGGGGGCAGCTATGGCTACACCTTC. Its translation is CASRMTGGSYGYTF. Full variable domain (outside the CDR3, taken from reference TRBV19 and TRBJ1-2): DGGITQSPKYLFRKEGQNVTLSCEQNLNHDAMYWYRQDPGQGLRLIYYSQIVNDFQKGDIAEGYSVSREKKESFPLTVTSAQKNPTAFYLCASRMTGGSYGYTFGSGTRLTVV.